One and the same sample provided the 2 T cell receptor beta chains below, sequenced in a study of OX40 agonist ivuxolimab in advanced cancers. The protocol was immunoSEQ multiplex PCR, while the TCRdb copy is restricted to in-frame clones and leaves out a portion. There are fewer than 80,000 clones in the sample; 75% to 90% occur only once, and around 6% lies in the top ten. The sequencing used CD4+ or CD8+ T cells sorted from blood, collected in a trial of the OX40 agonist ivuxolimab. The receptors stem from an adult with an advanced solid tumor such as melanoma, head and neck, liver or kidney cancer.

V is TRBV9 and J is TRBJ2-1; no definite D call. CDR3 length: 12 residues. Deletions cut 0 bases from V and 6 bases from J, with 4 bases between. CDR1 SGDLS and CDR2 YYNGEE come from the germline V gene. The DNA of the CDR3 is TGTGCCAGCAGCGTAGGGGTCAATGAGCAGTTCTTC. Protein product: CASSVGVNEQFF.

The chain is built from TRBV7-8 and TRBJ1-3; D remains ambiguous. This CDR3 comprises 16 residues. Germline values: CDR1 SGHVS, CDR2 FQNEAQ. V was shortened by 8 bases and J by 0 bases, with 17 bases between the two germline ends. This chain's CDR3 is CASALDRTYSGNTIYF. CDR3 DNA: TGTGCCAGCGCACTCGACCGGACCTACTCTGGAAACACCATATATTTT.